This T cell receptor (beta chain) was captured by sequencing in a study of regulatory T cells in long-lasting Graves disease. Study-level points and caveats: Patients with persistent disease showed a bias toward TRBV28, TRBJ1-2 and TRBJ2-5. Among persistent patients, a larger number of public clonotypes were shared (2,741) than among newly diagnosed patients (approximately 970).

Germline V gene lookup returns CDR1 MNHNS and CDR2 SASEGT. J lost 1 base, V lost 6 bases, and 5 bases had no gene match. The CDR3 covers 16 residues. Time point reported: newly diagnosed GD, antithyroid drugs for less than 3 months. Generation of the TCR library employed RNA extracted from PBMCs. CDR3 regions were amplified by Arm-PCR using iRepertoire HTBI primers to build TCR beta libraries. TCRdb re-analysed the multiplex PCR reads in MiXCR, keeping a single row per CDR3 protein. In the table there are 370,000 or so distinct CDR3 sequences, 15% to 20% of which are singletons. In the case of this clonotype: The target antigen is unknown.

This sample also appeared in a second study, on T cells in Graves' hyperthyroidism and ophthalmopathy. In that study: The HTBI primer set served for first-round RT-PCR of the TCR CDR3.

The chain carries TRBV6-1 and TRBJ2-1; 11 positions match TRBD2. The sequence came from a woman aged 18-35 years with Graves disease. Sequencing was performed on peripheral blood mononuclear cells (PBMCs), taken at new diagnosis, from a patient treated with antithyroid drugs. The CDR3, as DNA: TGTGCCAGCAGCCTTAGCGGGAGGGGGTCCTACAATGAGCAGTTCTTC. Protein product: CASSLSGRGSYNEQFF.